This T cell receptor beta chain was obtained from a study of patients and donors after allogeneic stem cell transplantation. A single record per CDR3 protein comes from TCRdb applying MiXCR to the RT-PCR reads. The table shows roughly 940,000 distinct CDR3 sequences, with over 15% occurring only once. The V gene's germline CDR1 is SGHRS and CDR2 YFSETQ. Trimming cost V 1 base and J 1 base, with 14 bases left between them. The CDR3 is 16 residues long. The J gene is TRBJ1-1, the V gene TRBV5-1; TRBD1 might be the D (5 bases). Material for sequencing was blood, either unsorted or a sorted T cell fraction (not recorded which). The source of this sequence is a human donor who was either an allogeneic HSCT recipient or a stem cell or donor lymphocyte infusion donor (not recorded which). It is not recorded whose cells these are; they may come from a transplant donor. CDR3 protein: CASSLPGGYRNTEAFF. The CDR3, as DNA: TGCGCCAGCAGCTTGCCTGGGGGATATAGGAACACTGAAGCTTTCTTT.